The 22 T cell receptor beta chains below all came from one sample that was sequenced in a study of blood T cell repertoires in COVID-19 (dated by TCRdb to the early 2020s). Libraries came from the immunoSEQ multiplex PCR assay. Not all clones reach the TCRdb copy of this immuneACCESS table, which keeps in-frame sequences only. Checked studies attribute under half of the gap to unresolved V genes and leave the rest unexplained. This sample has fewer than 250,000 clones in its table, and roughly nine tenths of those were observed once. Of the sample, about 1.1% falls within the top ten clones. Input material: peripheral blood. The receptor source for this set is a man aged 25-40 years with acute or convalescent COVID-19.

The chain carries TRBV7-3 and TRBJ2-5, with 11 bases aligning to TRBD2. This CDR3 region has 18 residues. The V gene's germline CDR1 is SGHTA and CDR2 FQGTGA. Losses at the gene ends were 0 bases for V and 2 bases for J; bases not matched to a gene: 8. Here the CDR3 reads CASSLTYSGLAEQETQYF. The CDR3 nucleotides are TGTGCCAGCAGCTTAACATATTCGGGACTAGCGGAGCAAGAGACCCAGTACTTC.

The chain is built from TRBV11-3 and TRBJ1-1; D may be TRBD1 (6 bases). CDR1 and CDR2 from the germline V gene are SGHNT and YENEEA. The V and J ends lost 5 bases and 1 base respectively, with 11 bases between them. The CDR3 sequence is 14 residues long. The chain's CDR3 is CASSQGGGNTEAFF. In nucleotides, the CDR3 is TGTGCCAGCAGCCAGGGAGGGGGGAACACTGAAGCTTTCTTT.

The V gene is TRBV4-2, the J gene TRBJ2-7, with 7 bases matching TRBD1. The CDR3 sequence is 16 residues long. Germline V CDR1 and CDR2: LGHNA, YNFKEQ. The V gene end was trimmed by 3 bases and the J gene end by 2 bases; junction bases not matched to a gene: 10. The CDR3 DNA sequence: TGTGCCAGCAGCCAGATGGGGGCAGGGGGACCCTACGAGCAGTACTTC. As protein: CASSQMGAGGPYEQYF.

The chain carries TRBV27 and TRBJ1-2, with unresolved D. Between the trimmed V and J ends, which lost 3 bases and 1 base, there was a span of 6 bases. Per the germline V gene, CDR1 is MNHEY and CDR2 is SMNVEV (reference sequence). The CDR3 is 13 amino acids. The CDR3 sequence is CASSLGFNYGYTF. In DNA form, the CDR3 reads TGTGCCAGCAGTTTGGGCTTTAACTATGGCTACACCTTC.

The rearrangement joins TRBV9 to TRBJ2-5, with D unclear. The V end lost 4 bases, the J end lost 5 bases, and 18 bases lay between the germline ends. CDR1 SGDLS and CDR2 YYNGEE come from the germline V gene. The CDR3 covers 15 residues. DNA for the CDR3: TGTGCCAGCAGCTTAAACGGGTACATGGAGGAGACCCAGTACTTC. It translates to CASSLNGYMEETQYF.

This chain joins TRBV24-1 and TRBJ2-7; 7 bases fit TRBD1. V shed 3 bases, J shed 4 bases, and the junction held 8 bases outside the gene matches. There are 15 residues in the CDR3. From germline, CDR1 is KGHDR and CDR2 SFDVKD. CDR3 loop: CATSDPRTGAYEQYF. Written as DNA, the CDR3 is TGTGCCACCAGTGATCCTAGGACAGGTGCTTACGAGCAGTACTTC.

The gene calls are TRBV2 and TRBJ1-1, with D perhaps matching TRBD1 (6 bases). The CDR3 runs 13 residues. Trimming removed 3 bases at V and 1 base at J, with 6 bases between. Germline values: CDR1 SNHLY, CDR2 FYNNEI. The CDR3 bases are TGTGCCAGCAGTGAGGACAGGAACACTGAAGCTTTCTTT. Its protein product is CASSEDRNTEAFF. Filled out from reference TRBV2 and TRBJ1-1, the complete variable domain reads EPEVTQTPSHQVTQMGQEVILRCVPISNHLYFYWYRQILGQKVEFLVSFYNNEISEKSEIFDDQFSVERPDGSNFTLKIRSTKLEDSAMYFCASSEDRNTEAFFGQGTRLTVV.

The chain is built from TRBV6-6 and TRBJ2-7, with 10 bases aligning to TRBD2. The germline V gene encodes CDR1 MNHNY and CDR2 SVGAGI (reference sequence). The V segment lost 4 bases and the J segment 0 bases; nucleotides outside the gene matches: 0. The CDR3 runs 14 residues. CDR3 in DNA: TGTGCCAGCAGTTTAGCGGGGGGCTCCTACGAGCAGTACTTC. As protein: CASSLAGGSYEQYF.

This clone has just a few counts. J is TRBJ2-1 and V is TRBV20-1, with 11 bases that match TRBD2. J was trimmed by 8 bases and V by 3 bases; bases with no gene match: 21. The CDR3 runs to 19 residues. CDR1 and CDR2 (germline): DFQATT, SNEGSKA (reference sequence). The CDR3 DNA reads as TGCAGTGCTAGTACCCTGGACAGACGGACTAGCGGGTACTGGGATGAGCAGTTCTTC. Residues: CSASTLDRRTSGYWDEQFF.

In this sample, this clone turned up a few times. The genes are TRBV3-1 (or the pseudogene TRBV3-2) and TRBJ1-3; D gene uncertain. The germline V gene encodes CDR1 LGHDT and CDR2 YNNKEL (reference sequence). This CDR3 is built from 15 residues. V was clipped by 1 base and J by 3 bases, with 10 bases between them. The CDR3 protein is CASSQGGTFGNTIYF. The CDR3 bases are TGTGCCAGCAGCCAAGGAGGCACGTTTGGAAACACCATATATTTT.

This clone has more than one count but fewer than ten. This sequence joins TRBV5-1 and TRBJ2-3; 7 nucleotides align to TRBD2. V gave up 4 bases and J gave up 7 bases; unmatched junction bases: 3. From germline, CDR1 is SGHRS and CDR2 YFSETQ. This CDR3 spans 12 amino acids. The CDR3 DNA reads as TGCGCCAGCAGCCCGGGGGGTTATACGCAGTATTTT. Amino acid sequence: CASSPGGYTQYF.

This rearrangement joins TRBV3-1 (or the pseudogene TRBV3-2) to TRBJ2-7; perhaps TRBD1 as D (6 bases). The length of the CDR3 is 14 residues. The V end lost 3 bases, the J end lost 2 bases, and 11 bases lay between the germline ends. The germline V gene has CDR1 LGHDT and CDR2 YNNKEL (reference sequence). The CDR3 sequence is CASSHRGQTYEQYF. The CDR3 coding sequence is TGTGCCAGCAGCCACCGCGGACAGACCTACGAGCAGTACTTC.

The rearrangement uses TRBV30 and TRBJ2-7; TRBD1 might be the D (6 bases). There are 16 residues in the CDR3. Germline assignment: CDR1 GTSNPN and CDR2 SVGIG (reference sequence). Trimming left V 0 bases short and J 2 bases short, with 17 bases between. CDR3 sequence (DNA): TGTGCCTGGAGTGTAGCAAGGACAGTGGGGACCTACGAGCAGTACTTC. This encodes CAWSVARTVGTYEQYF.

The gene calls are TRBV3-1 (or the pseudogene TRBV3-2) and TRBJ1-5, with D maybe TRBD1 (6 bases). Trimming removed 1 base at V and 2 bases at J, with 9 bases between. Per germline, CDR1 LGHDT and CDR2 YNNKEL (reference sequence). This CDR3 comprises 15 residues. CDR3 in DNA: TGTGCCAGCAGCCAAGGGTGGACAGGCAATCAGCCCCAGCATTTT. Translated: CASSQGWTGNQPQHF.

This chain uses TRBV19 with TRBJ1-1, with 8 bases aligning to TRBD1. V shed 3 bases and J 5 bases; nucleotides not matched to a gene: 5. Germline CDR1 and CDR2: LNHDA and SQIVND (reference sequence). CDR3 size: 14 residues. The CDR3 coding sequence is TGTGCCAGTAGTATCCCTAACAGGGGGACTGAAGCTTTCTTT. Encoded protein: CASSIPNRGTEAFF. Based on the CDR3 plus reference TRBV19 and TRBJ1-1, the full variable domain is DGGITQSPKYLFRKEGQNVTLSCEQNLNHDAMYWYRQDPGQGLRLIYYSQIVNDFQKGDIAEGYSVSREKKESFPLTVTSAQKNPTAFYLCASSIPNRGTEAFFGQGTRLTVV.

The V call is TRBV2, the J call TRBJ1-5, with 9 positions matching TRBD1. The CDR3 runs 15 residues. V dropped 8 bases and J dropped 1; count of bases not matched to a gene: 6. Germline values: CDR1 SNHLY, CDR2 FYNNEI. The CDR3 spells CASGGQGLSNQPQHF. In DNA, the CDR3 is TGTGCCAGCGGGGGACAGGGTTTGAGCAATCAGCCCCAGCATTTT.

This chain links TRBV27 with TRBJ2-3, with a tentative D call TRBD2 (5 bases). This CDR3 has 15 amino acids. V lost 6 bases and J lost 7, with 20 bases in between. Germline V CDR1 and CDR2: MNHEY, SMNVEV (reference sequence). This CDR3 reads CASRQLGVSVNTQYF. The CDR3 nucleotides read TGTGCCAGCAGGCAACTAGGAGTTTCTGTTAATACGCAGTATTTT.

J is TRBJ2-7 and V is TRBV13; D possibly corresponds to TRBD2 (6 bases). The CDR3 is made up of 14 amino acids. Germline V lookup: CDR1 PRHDT, CDR2 FYEKMQ (reference sequence). Between the trimmed V and J ends, which lost 6 bases and 1 base, there was a span of 13 bases. This CDR3 is CASSHSGVSYEQYF. The CDR3, as DNA: TGTGCCAGCAGTCATTCGGGGGTATCCTACGAGCAGTACTTC.

This chain joins TRBV4-1 and TRBJ2-1; a weak D match, TRBD2 (5 bases). This CDR3 spans 19 amino acids. V lost 0 bases and J 2 bases, leaving 20 bases between the germline ends. Germline loops: CDR1 MGHRA, CDR2 YSYEKL. This CDR3 reads CASSQDRGVSFPAYNEQFF. The CDR3 region has the DNA TGCGCCAGCAGCCAAGATCGGGGTGTTTCGTTTCCGGCCTACAATGAGCAGTTCTTC.

The rearrangement links TRBV4-1 to TRBJ1-1; D remains ambiguous. This CDR3 region has 16 residues. Deletions cut 5 bases from V and 2 bases from J, with 18 bases between. Germline CDR1 is MGHRA and CDR2 is YSYEKL. CDR3 amino acids: CASSSYTTRANTEAFF. CDR3 nucleotide sequence: TGCGCCAGCAGCTCTTATACGACAAGAGCCAACACTGAAGCTTTCTTT.

This clone has just one count. The V call is TRBV7-8, the J call TRBJ1-3; possibly TRBD1 for D (5 bases). The CDR3 is 15 amino acids. Germline V gene data show CDR1 as SGHVS and CDR2 as FQNEAQ. V was shortened by 3 bases and J by 0 bases, with 9 bases between the two germline ends. The CDR3 sequence is CASSLVGDSGNTIYF. The CDR3 DNA reads as TGTGCCAGCAGCTTGGTAGGGGACTCTGGAAACACCATATATTTT.

This clone was detected once. V usage is TRBV28 and J usage is TRBJ1-5; D is unclear. The V gene's germline CDR1 is MDHEN and CDR2 SYDVKM. The CDR3 totals 12 residues. Between the trimmed V and J ends, which lost 7 bases and 7 bases, there was a span of 11 bases. The CDR3 DNA is TGTGCCAGCACTTACTTCGGGCAGCCCCAGCATTTT. Its protein product is CASTYFGQPQHF. Together with reference TRBV28 and TRBJ1-5, the CDR3 gives the full variable domain: DVKVTQSSRYLVKRTGEKVFLECVQDMDHENMFWYRQDPGLGLRLIYFSYDVKMKEKGDIPEGYSVSREKKERFSLILESASTNQTSMYLCASTYFGQPQHFGDGTRLSIL.